What follows are 22 T cell receptor beta chains derived from one specimen sequenced in a study of T cells in localized non-small cell lung cancer. The repertoire was sequenced with immunoSEQ multiplex PCR; TCRdb's copy has only in-frame clones and lacks some. The table has about 31,000 clones, roughly 88% seen once; the top ten hold around 4.2%. The sequences come from peripheral blood mononuclear cells, collected before any cancer treatment. These receptors originate from a woman aged 35 to 70 with stage III lung adenocarcinoma.

This chain uses TRBV10-3 with TRBJ2-6; no firm D call. V was shortened by 2 bases and J by 0 bases, with 11 bases between the two germline ends. The CDR3 is 17 residues long. Germline V lookup: CDR1 ENHRY, CDR2 SYGVKD. CDR3 sequence: CAISEAYFSSGANVLTF. The CDR3 nucleotides are TGTGCCATCAGTGAGGCGTACTTTAGCTCTGGGGCCAACGTCCTGACTTTC.

The chain uses TRBV18 and TRBJ1-5, with 7 bases that match TRBD1. This CDR3 is built from 15 residues. V lost 2 bases and J lost 7; bases outside the gene matches: 8. The germline gives CDR1 KGHSH, CDR2 LQKENI. CDR3 protein: CASSPSGPGGQPQHF. DNA for the CDR3: TGTGCCAGCTCACCAAGTGGGCCAGGGGGGCAGCCCCAGCATTTT.

This clone showed up just once. J is TRBJ2-3 and V is TRBV7-2; D is possibly TRBD2 (5 bases). CDR1 is SGHTA and CDR2 is FQGNSA in the germline V gene. The length of the CDR3 is 14 residues. V shed 3 bases and J shed 6 bases, with 13 bases lying between them. The CDR3 is CASSFFGVGDTQYF. The CDR3 DNA reads as TGTGCCAGCAGCTTCTTCGGGGTGGGTGATACGCAGTATTTT. The full variable domain, rest sourced from reference TRBV7-2 and TRBJ2-3, is GAGVSQSPSNKVTEKGKDVELRCDPISGHTALYWYRQSLGQGLEFLIYFQGNSAPDKSGLPSDRFSAERTGGSVSTLTIQRTQQEDSAVYLCASSFFGVGDTQYFGPGTRLTVL.

The chain recombines TRBV6-6 with TRBJ2-7, with D perhaps matching TRBD1 (6 bases). Germline V gene sequence: CDR1 MNHNY, CDR2 SVGAGI (reference sequence). V was cut by 2 bases and J by 3 bases, with 11 bases left in between. This CDR3 contains 14 residues. The CDR3 protein is CASSYTGIYYEQYF. The CDR3 DNA sequence: TGTGCCAGCAGTTACACAGGGATATACTACGAGCAGTACTTC.

The J gene is TRBJ2-3, the V gene TRBV5-1; 7 nucleotides line up with TRBD2. V lost 2 bases to trimming and J lost 2 bases; unmatched junction nucleotides: 5. CDR3 length equals 15 residues. Germline-derived CDR1 and CDR2 are SGHRS and YFSETQ. CDR3 protein: CASSFLSGDTDTQYF. In nucleotides, the CDR3 is TGCGCCAGCAGCTTTCTAAGCGGGGACACAGATACGCAGTATTTT.

This chain links TRBV28 with TRBJ2-7; 8 bases align to TRBD1. CDR1 and CDR2 from the germline V gene are MDHEN and SYDVKM. This CDR3 is built from 17 residues. V dropped 5 bases and J dropped 5; count of bases not matched to a gene: 17. CDR3 bases: TGTGCCAGCAGTCCCGGACAGGGTACCTTAACATGGGACGAGCAGTACTTC. Encoded protein: CASSPGQGTLTWDEQYF.

The V and J genes are TRBV19 and TRBJ2-2; 8 bases map to TRBD2. The junction had 2 bases not matched to a gene; V was cut back by 3 bases and J by 5 bases. The germline V gene encodes CDR1 LNHDA and CDR2 SQIVND (reference sequence). The CDR3 extends over 14 amino acids. CDR3 sequence: CASSMGLVTGELFF. The CDR3, as DNA: TGTGCCAGTAGTATGGGACTAGTAACCGGGGAGCTGTTTTTT.

The V call is TRBV27, the J call TRBJ1-5; no clear D. Germline V gene lookup returns CDR1 MNHEY and CDR2 SMNVEV (reference sequence). The CDR3 sequence is 13 residues long. Trimming removed 8 bases from V and 7 bases from J, with 15 bases in between. In DNA form, the CDR3 reads TGTGCCAGCCGATCAGGTCTCGGCCAGCCCCAGCATTTT. Translation gives CASRSGLGQPQHF.

This chain connects TRBV18 to TRBJ2-1; TRBD1 might be the D (5 bases). V was cut by 3 bases and J by 2 bases, with 29 bases left in between. Germline-derived CDR1 and CDR2 are KGHSH and LQKENI. There are 21 residues in the CDR3. For the CDR3, the DNA is TGTGCCAGCTCACCTGGCCCATATGCCAGGGAATTTCCCTCCCCCTACAATGAGCAGTTCTTC. This gives the protein CASSPGPYAREFPSPYNEQFF. The variable domain in full, with the rest retrieved from reference TRBV18 and TRBJ2-1, is NAGVMQNPRHLVRRRGQEARLRCSPMKGHSHVYWYRQLPEEGLKFMVYLQKENIIDESGMPKERFSAEFPKEGPSILRIQQVVRGDSAAYFCASSPGPYAREFPSPYNEQFFGPGTRLTVL.

V usage is TRBV28 and J usage is TRBJ2-7; TRBD1 matches at 9 bases. The length of the CDR3 is 14 residues. Trimming cost V 4 bases and J 6 bases; bases outside gene matches: 7. Germline values: CDR1 MDHEN, CDR2 SYDVKM. The CDR3 loop is CASSWATGGIEQYF. CDR3 sequence (DNA): TGTGCCAGCAGTTGGGCGACAGGGGGTATCGAGCAGTACTTC. The full variable domain, rest sourced from reference TRBV28 and TRBJ2-7, is DVKVTQSSRYLVKRTGEKVFLECVQDMDHENMFWYRQDPGLGLRLIYFSYDVKMKEKGDIPEGYSVSREKKERFSLILESASTNQTSMYLCASSWATGGIEQYFGPGTRLTVT.

CDR3 sequence (DNA): TGTGCCAGCAGCAGCCAGGGACCTGGCACTGAAGCTTTCTTT. It translates to CASSSQGPGTEAFF. V usage is TRBV9 and J usage is TRBJ1-1, with D possibly matching TRBD1 (5 bases). The CDR3 contains 14 residues. Trimming left V 4 bases short and J 4 bases short, with 14 bases between. The germline V gene has CDR1 SGDLS and CDR2 YYNGEE.

This clone was seen only a few times. This chain joins TRBV28 and TRBJ2-3; TRBD1 matches 8 bases. Trimming removed 5 bases from V and 0 bases from J; junction bases left unmatched: 4. The CDR3 has 15 amino acids. The germline CDR1 and CDR2 sequences are MDHEN and SYDVKM. The CDR3 here is CASSQDRESTDTQYF. CDR3 sequence (DNA): TGTGCCAGCAGTCAGGACAGGGAGAGCACAGATACGCAGTATTTT.

This clone is classed as medium-sized. CDR3 in amino acids: CASSPDWTGILFGDGYTF. CDR3 bases: TGTGCCAGCTCACCGGATTGGACAGGGATCCTGTTCGGAGATGGCTACACCTTC. The chain carries TRBV18 and TRBJ1-2; 8 bases match TRBD1. The germline CDR1 and CDR2 sequences are KGHSH and LQKENI. CDR3 length equals 18 residues. V shed 3 bases, J shed 6 bases, and the junction held 18 bases outside the gene matches.

V usage is TRBV18 and J usage is TRBJ1-1; 7 nucleotides agree with TRBD1. Looked up from germline, CDR1 is KGHSH and CDR2 is LQKENI. This CDR3 region has 13 residues. V dropped 6 bases and J dropped 2; count of bases not matched to a gene: 3. In DNA form, the CDR3 reads TGTGCCAGCTCGCGACAGGGAAACACTGAAGCTTTCTTT. Translation gives CASSRQGNTEAFF.

The rearrangement joins TRBV2 to TRBJ2-7, with a weak D call TRBD2 (6 bases). Trimming took off 6 bases at V and 7 bases at J, with 16 bases between the two ends. The V gene's germline CDR1 is SNHLY and CDR2 FYNNEI. This CDR3 has 13 amino acids. In nucleotides, the CDR3 is TGTGCCAGCAGCCCCTGGTTGGCGGGGGAGCAGTACTTC. Translating gives CASSPWLAGEQYF. The whole variable domain, filled in from reference TRBV2 and TRBJ2-7, reads EPEVTQTPSHQVTQMGQEVILRCVPISNHLYFYWYRQILGQKVEFLVSFYNNEISEKSEIFDDQFSVERPDGSNFTLKIRSTKLEDSAMYFCASSPWLAGEQYFGPGTRLTVT.

The J gene is TRBJ1-5, the V gene TRBV4-1; no definite D call. V lost 0 bases and J lost 3, with 9 bases in between. CDR3 length: 15 amino acids. Germline-derived CDR1 and CDR2 are MGHRA and YSYEKL. The CDR3 is CASSQDRRPNQPQHF. In nucleotides, the CDR3 is TGCGCCAGCAGCCAAGATCGGAGGCCCAATCAGCCCCAGCATTTT.

V and J are TRBV30 and TRBJ2-2; 12 positions match TRBD1. Germline lookup yields CDR1 GTSNPN and CDR2 SVGIG (reference sequence). The CDR3 runs 17 residues. V trimming: 4 bases; J trimming: 5 bases; junction bases outside the gene matches: 11. The CDR3 reads CAWIGRDRGRRTGELFF. The DNA of the CDR3 is TGTGCCTGGATAGGTCGGGACAGGGGGCGGCGGACCGGGGAGCTGTTTTTT.

This chain uses TRBV27 with TRBJ2-3; D possibly corresponds to TRBD2 (6 bases). The germline V gene has CDR1 MNHEY and CDR2 SMNVEV (reference sequence). The CDR3 is 14 residues long. Trimming left V 7 bases short and J 0 bases short, with 11 bases between. CDR3 nucleotides: TGTGCCAGCATGCGGCTAGCGAGCACAGATACGCAGTATTTT. Its translation: CASMRLASTDTQYF.

The chain combines TRBV6-4 with TRBJ2-2; D may be TRBD1 (5 bases). CDR3 size: 13 residues. CDR1 and CDR2 (germline): MRHNA, SNTAGT. V lost 5 bases and J lost 5, with 9 bases in between. The CDR3 region has the DNA TGTGCCAGCAGTCAAGGGGTAACCGGGGAGCTGTTTTTT. It specifies CASSQGVTGELFF.

The chain employs TRBV18 and TRBJ2-7, with D maybe TRBD2 (6 bases). V was cut by 3 bases and J by 2 bases, with 17 bases left in between. The CDR3 extends over 16 amino acids. Germline V gene data show CDR1 as KGHSH and CDR2 as LQKENI. As DNA, the CDR3 is TGTGCCAGCTCACCTCGGGGGAATGCGGGACCCTACGAGCAGTACTTC. Amino acids: CASSPRGNAGPYEQYF.

The chain's CDR3 is CASSLRGTNTGELFF. DNA of the CDR3: TGTGCCAGCAGTTTGCGTGGGACGAACACCGGGGAGCTGTTTTTT. The V and J genes are TRBV27 and TRBJ2-2; D not certain. Germline assignment: CDR1 MNHEY and CDR2 SMNVEV (reference sequence). This CDR3 has 15 amino acids. Trimming pared 3 bases from V and 0 bases from J, leaving 8 bases between.

The chain joins TRBV27 to TRBJ1-5; perhaps TRBD1 as D (5 bases). CDR1 and CDR2 from the germline V gene are MNHEY and SMNVEV (reference sequence). V was cut by 6 bases and J by 3 bases, with 21 bases left in between. The CDR3 has 17 amino acids. The chain's CDR3 is CASSPGRGSGLNQPQHF. Written as DNA, the CDR3 is TGTGCCAGCAGCCCGGGGCGGGGGTCCGGCCTCAATCAGCCCCAGCATTTT.